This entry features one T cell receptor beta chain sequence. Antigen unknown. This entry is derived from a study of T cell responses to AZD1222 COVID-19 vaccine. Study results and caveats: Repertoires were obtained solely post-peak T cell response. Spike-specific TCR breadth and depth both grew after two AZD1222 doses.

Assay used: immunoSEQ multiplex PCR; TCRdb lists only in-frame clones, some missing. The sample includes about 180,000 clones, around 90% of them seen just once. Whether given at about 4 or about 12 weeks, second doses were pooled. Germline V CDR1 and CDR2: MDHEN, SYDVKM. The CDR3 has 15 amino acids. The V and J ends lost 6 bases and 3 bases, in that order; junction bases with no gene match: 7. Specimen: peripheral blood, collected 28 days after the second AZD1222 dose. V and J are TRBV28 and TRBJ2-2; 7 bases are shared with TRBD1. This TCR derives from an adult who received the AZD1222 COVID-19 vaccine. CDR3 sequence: CASRQSRGYTGELFF. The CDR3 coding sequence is TGTGCCAGCAGACAGAGCAGGGGGTACACCGGGGAGCTGTTTTTT.